This T cell receptor (beta chain) was recorded in a study of cytomegalovirus exposure and HLA in healthy donors. Overall study results and limits: Specific recognition of CMV antigens was confirmed in vitro for a few chains (all CMV-associated). Most TCR sequences showed up rarely, but some public TCRs showed up in many donors. The listing of 150 to 200 TCR beta chains classed them as cytomegalovirus-associated. Cytomegalovirus status was reportedly diagnosed by the classifier with high specificity and sensitivity.

CDR1 SNHLY and CDR2 FYNNEI come from the germline V gene. Trimming took off 1 base at V and 4 bases at J, with 13 bases between the two ends. The CDR3 has 15 residues. Of note for this clone: Its antigen is still unknown.

Profiling relied on immunoSEQ multiplex PCR, and the TCRdb table lists in-frame clones only, not all of them. The sample records about 140,000 clones, around 90% being singletons. The TCR originated in a woman under 30 in good health and CMV-seropositive. Source material: PBMCs. This sequence joins TRBV2 and TRBJ1-1; tentative D call: TRBD1 (5 bases). CDR3 DNA sequence: TGTGCCAGCAGTGAAGAGGTCAGGGTTTTCACTGAAGCTTTCTTT. It yields the protein CASSEEVRVFTEAFF.